The sample holds many counts of the clone carrying this T cell receptor (beta chain). Its antigen is still unknown. The source of the sample is a study of T cells in Graves' hyperthyroidism and ophthalmopathy. Whole-study findings and limits: The model predicted ophthalmopathy a median around six months before onset.

The blood sample was taken at first hyperthyroidism diagnosis, before any ophthalmopathy symptoms. Out of approximately 10 ml of fresh peripheral blood came the PBMCs. Researchers took RNA transcripts and amplified the TCR beta CDR3 regions from them. The HTBI set primed first-round TCR CDR3 RT-PCR. TCRdb redid the calling of the multiplex PCR reads with MiXCR, one entry per CDR3 protein. The table shows fewer than 300,000 distinct CDR3 sequences, with about 15% occurring only once. V was trimmed by 0 bases and J by 4 bases, leaving 16 bases between them. Germline loops: CDR1 LGHDT, CDR2 YNNKEL (reference sequence). The CDR3 covers 17 residues.

Sequenced: blood. The clonotype originates from a woman between 50 and 59 years old with Graves' hyperthyroidism that later progressed to Graves' ophthalmopathy. The chain employs TRBV3-1 and TRBJ1-5; tentative D call: TRBD1 (6 bases). This chain's CDR3 is CASSQDGRKGGNQPQHF. The CDR3 bases are TGTGCCAGCAGCCAAGATGGGAGGAAGGGGGGTAATCAGCCCCAGCATTTT.